This T cell receptor beta chain was profiled in a study of shared clonotypes between healthy human individuals. Naive CD8 populations comprised CD45RO-negative cells positively selected for CCR7, excluding terminally differentiated effector memory CD45RA+ cells. Notes on this clone: Its cognate antigen is unknown.

Study observations and caveats: Memory subsets generally showed lower estimated richness than naive subsets. Clonotype sharing among donors, it was expected, would be affected by sequencing depth. Sampling covered blood only; tissue repertoires likely differ.

Profiled with immunoSEQ multiplex PCR; TCRdb holds only in-frame clones, not every one. Among over 2,000,000 clones listed, roughly 93% were seen once. With 8 bases removed from V and 7 bases from J, the gap between germline ends came to 24 bases. From germline, CDR1 is SGDLS and CDR2 YYNGEE. This CDR3 is 15 amino acids long. This clonotype was sampled from a man younger than 35 in good health. Some clones in this sample may be carry-over from other donors' samples. The genes are TRBV9 and TRBJ1-2, with D unclear. Sequenced: naive CD8+ T cells from PBMCs. DNA for the CDR3: TGTGCCAGAATCCTCCGGGCCGCGAGGGAATGTGGCTACACCTTC. Its translation is CARILRAARECGYTF. The variable domain in full, completed from reference TRBV9 and TRBJ1-2, reads DSGVTQTPKHLITATGQRVTLRCSPRSGDLSVYWYQQSLDQGLQFLIQYYNGEERAKGNILERFSAQQFPDLHSELNLSSLELGDSALYFCARILRAARECGYTFGSGTRLTVV.